This entry is about one T cell receptor beta chain. V lost 0 bases and J 3 bases, leaving 27 bases between the germline ends. The germline gives CDR1 SGHRS, CDR2 YFSETQ. The CDR3 extends over 20 amino acids. The data are from a study of blood T cell repertoires in COVID-19. Study information: Sources were T cells, B-cell-depleted T cells, or PBMCs; the material itself was cDNA or gDNA.

Original methodology: Amplification from reference gene primers served as the basis for estimated nucleated cell counts. TCRdb keeps only in-frame clones here, not all; method: immunoSEQ multiplex PCR. That table is the source of V, J and clone size, and D and trimming were worked out from the DNA. This table holds about 93,000 clones, approximately 80% found once. This chain uses TRBV5-1 with TRBJ1-2; no firm D call. Source material: peripheral blood. This receptor was taken from a human donor in a cohort sampled during active COVID-19. CDR3: CASSLAAPPVAQQRHYGYTF. The CDR3 DNA reads TGCGCCAGCAGCTTGGCGGCCCCTCCCGTCGCTCAGCAGCGTCACTATGGCTACACCTTC.